This T cell receptor beta chain was identified during a study of cytomegalovirus exposure and HLA in healthy donors. Study results and caveats: Analyses of presence/absence relied on an assumption of roughly uniform sequencing depth across donors. A later analysis reportedly found fewer N-insertions in an Asian-associated ancestry cluster than the approximately 700-donor mean. In an earlier analysis, about 87% or about 30%: the productive usage of most TCR beta V segments. For TCR beta chains, V- and J-gene trimming was later linked to a missense DCLRE1C variant.

Turning to this clone: Its antigen is currently unknown.

The PCR contained 60 Vbeta and 13 Jbeta primers. The data were produced by immunoSEQ multiplex PCR, yet TCRdb's version contains in-frame clones alone and is incomplete. In the table there are some 97,000 clones, 65% to 90% of which are singletons. V lost 8 bases and J lost 7; bases outside the gene matches: 12. The length of the CDR3 is 14 residues. The germline V gene encodes CDR1 SQVTM and CDR2 ANQGSEA. The chain is built from TRBV29-1 and TRBJ2-1; 9 nucleotides align to TRBD2. Input material: PBMCs. This sequence originates from a woman between 18 and 29 years old in good health and CMV-seronegative. The CDR3 DNA follows: TGCAGCACCCCGGGGCGGGGGGGCGGGAATGAGCAGTTCTTC. This translates into CSTPGRGGGNEQFF.